A single sample gave rise to the 9 T cell receptor beta chains below, sequenced in a study of T cells in Graves' hyperthyroidism and ophthalmopathy. RNA transcripts gave rise to amplified TCR beta CDR3 regions. HTBI primers were used for first-round RT-PCR of the TCR CDR3. Using its own MiXCR run on the multiplex PCR reads, TCRdb lists one record per CDR3 protein. The sample lists 470,000 or so distinct CDR3 sequences, around 21% occurring once. The sequencing sample was made of blood. These receptor sequences come from a young man with Graves' hyperthyroidism.

V is TRBV7-9 and J is TRBJ2-5, with D perhaps matching TRBD1 (5 bases). The germline gives CDR1 SEHNR, CDR2 FQNEAQ (reference sequence). The CDR3 spans 14 residues. V lost 5 bases to trimming and J lost 7 bases, with 17 bases between them. As DNA, the CDR3 is TGTGCCAGCAGCCCGACGGTGGGGCCAGGGACCCAGTACTTC. Translating it yields CASSPTVGPGTQYF.

This clonotype was observed at least ten times. V gene TRBV6-2 or TRBV6-3 combines with J gene TRBJ1-3; D is uncertain. Germline CDR1 and CDR2: MNHEY and SVGEGT. This CDR3 spans 17 amino acids. V was clipped by 4 bases and J by 0 bases, with 16 bases between them. CDR3 protein: CASSFGGRIYSGNTIYF. CDR3 nucleotide sequence: TGTGCCAGCAGTTTCGGCGGACGCATTTACTCTGGAAACACCATATATTTT.

This clonotype was counted only a few times. The CDR3 here is CASSQDLRGASTVYEQYF. CDR3 coding DNA: TGCGCCAGCAGCCAAGATCTGCGGGGGGCGAGCACAGTTTACGAGCAGTACTTC. The chain employs TRBV4-1 and TRBJ2-7; 8 bases align to TRBD2. Germline V gene lookup returns CDR1 MGHRA and CDR2 YSYEKL. V lost 0 bases to trimming and J lost 4 bases; unmatched junction nucleotides: 14. The CDR3 is made up of 18 amino acids.

This clonotype showed up many times. The chain joins TRBV5-1 to TRBJ2-7, with TRBD1 matching over 10 bases. Germline V lookup: CDR1 SGHRS, CDR2 YFSETQ. The length of the CDR3 is 14 residues. J gave up 5 bases and V 5 bases, and 7 bases lay outside the gene matches. CDR3: CASRRGQGINEQYF. DNA of the CDR3: TGCGCCAGCAGAAGGGGACAGGGGATAAACGAGCAGTACTTC.

Remarks on this clonotype: The junction does not match germline at one end; this may be a read error. This sequence joins TRBV12-3 or TRBV12-4 and TRBJ1-3; D call uncertain. The CDR3 length is 14 residues. The CDR3 nucleotides are TGTGCCAGCACCAAGAAGATACAAAGAAACACTATATATTTT. Translation: CASTKKIQRNTIYF.

The rearrangement uses TRBV28 and TRBJ2-7; D remains ambiguous. CDR3 length: 10 amino acids. Trimming removed 8 bases at V and 9 bases at J, with 11 bases between. CDR1 MDHEN and CDR2 SYDVKM come from the germline V gene. The CDR3 loop reads CASRSAGQYF. DNA of the CDR3: TGTGCCAGCCGCTCCGCCGGGCAGTACTTC. Together with reference TRBV28 and TRBJ2-7, the CDR3 gives the full variable domain: DVKVTQSSRYLVKRTGEKVFLECVQDMDHENMFWYRQDPGLGLRLIYFSYDVKMKEKGDIPEGYSVSREKKERFSLILESASTNQTSMYLCASRSAGQYFGPGTRLTVT.

In its sample, this clonotype was seen many times. This rearrangement joins TRBV3-1 to TRBJ2-4; D is ambiguous. CDR1 is LGHDT and CDR2 is YNNKEL in the germline V gene (reference sequence). Trimming shortened V by 4 bases and J by 5 bases, and 12 bases separated the two germline ends. The CDR3 sequence is 14 residues long. The CDR3 spells CASSLWTRQNIQYF. The CDR3 region has the DNA TGTGCCAGCAGCCTTTGGACGAGACAAAACATTCAGTACTTC.

This clonotype occurred many times. The gene calls are TRBV12-3 or TRBV12-4 and TRBJ1-5; D might be TRBD1 (5 bases). The CDR3 covers 15 residues. Trimming stripped 3 bases from V and 1 base from J, with 10 bases between. This chain's CDR3 is CASSLGERSNQPQHF. CDR3 nucleotides: TGTGCCAGCAGTTTGGGGGAGCGAAGCAATCAGCCCCAGCATTTT.

This sequence joins TRBV6-1 and TRBJ2-5, with 9 bases identical to TRBD1. In germline, CDR1 is MNHNS, CDR2 SASEGT. V shed 6 bases, J shed 7 bases, and the junction held 12 bases outside the gene matches. CDR3 length: 15 residues. In nucleotides, the CDR3 is TGTGCCAGCAGGCCCCGGGACAGGGTGATTGGGACCCAGTACTTC. Protein product: CASRPRDRVIGTQYF.